This T cell receptor (beta chain) came from a study of spatial heterogeneity in lung cancer. Study-level background: Raw-read counts averaged over ten per unique TCR and UMI combination. General study results and limits: Expanded tumor TCRs that were ubiquitous appeared in blood more at resection than follow-up.

Time point in this sample: blood at routine non-recurrence follow-up after resection. A unique molecular identifier was carried by every single TCR cDNA molecule. Each CDR3 protein gets one entry after TCRdb re-called the 5' RACE reads with MiXCR. The sample has tens of thousands of distinct CDR3 sequences; around 9.7% are singletons. On this clonotype itself: The antigen remains unidentified.

Germline V CDR1 and CDR2: SEHNR, FQNEAQ (reference sequence). CDR3 length: 16 residues. V lost 5 bases and J 0 bases, leaving 16 bases between the germline ends. This receptor was identified in a male donor with early-stage non-small cell lung cancer. The specimen was PBMCs, collected at follow-up. The V call is TRBV7-9, the J call TRBJ1-1, with D uncertain. CDR3: CASSPATALMNTEAFF. In DNA, the CDR3 is TGTGCCAGCAGCCCCGCCACAGCGCTGATGAACACTGAAGCTTTCTTT. The full variable domain, with the rest looked up from reference TRBV7-9 and TRBJ1-1, is DTGVSQNPRHKITKRGQNVTFRCDPISEHNRLYWYRQTLGQGPEFLTYFQNEAQLEKSRLLSDRFSAERPKGSFSTLEIQRTEQGDSAMYLCASSPATALMNTEAFFGQGTRLTVV.